This record covers a single TCR beta chain. Its antigen specificity is not known. The sample holds no much larger clone one base away, and base qualities are not on file. The receptor library was made with 5' RACE. Reads for this sample came from an Illumina HiSeq 2500. A second PCR of about 6 to 11 cycles was run with a J-beta primer mix and a sample-barcoded 5' primer. A template-switch 5' adaptor carrying 12 random nucleotides introduced a unique molecular identifier onto each TCR beta cDNA molecule. Each sample yielded at least 2.5 million CDR3-containing paired-end reads. First-strand cDNA synthesis was performed from all RNA using the Mint cDNA synthesis kit, with priming by a TRBC-specific oligonucleotide. All cDNA was treated with uracil-DNA glycosylase and then went through a first 18-cycle PCR with the universal primers M1SS and BC2_uni_R. As for how the authors treated the data: For normalization, 1 million high-quality reads, each with a distinct molecular identifier, were randomly selected from each sample. Reads sharing molecular identifiers were discarded rather than binned into consensus sequences. CDR3 identification, clonotype clustering and error correction used MiTCR with a Q25 quality threshold and the strictest error-elimination algorithm. A nonparametric unseen species model with Euler transformation was used to estimate lower-bound total TCR beta diversity. Through fastp at Q25 and MiXCR, TCRdb rebuilt clones from the public reads, retaining in-frame beta chains. For every CDR3 protein sequence, its rows merge into one entry that carries the most common genes and DNA. The V and J calls reflect TCRdb's pipeline rather than the authors' work. The sample table records over 1,200,000 distinct CDR3 sequences; 55% to 75% of these occur just once. The biggest ten clones account for under 8.5% of the sample.

These data come from a study of blood T cells in healthy people across ages (dated by TCRdb to 2013 to 2016). About the study as a whole: Template switching captured roughly one uniquely barcoded TCR beta cDNA molecule per two T cells in model experiments. Using deep sequencing normalized with unique cDNA molecular identifiers, the study measured how TCR beta repertoire diversity changes with age. The donors were divided into four age groups: young (average approximately 15 years), middle-aged (approximately 39), aged (about 60) and long-lived (around 80). To avoid experimental bias, donors of different ages were distributed randomly across sequencing lanes. Two additional independent replicas of 1 million unique cDNA reads from the same blood draw were analyzed for two donors (one aged 18 to 29 and one aged 80 or older).

Systemically healthy Caucasian individuals from Russia, around 39 in total and aged roughly 6 to 100 years, were included as donors. Roughly 9.5 milliliters of peripheral blood were drawn from each donor into EDTA-treated Vacutainer tubes. Ficoll-Paque density-gradient centrifugation was used to isolate PBMCs, with at least 7 million obtained per sample. Total RNA was extracted from PBMCs with Trizol reagent, with at least 6 micrograms obtained per sample. Naive CD45RAhigh/CD27high T cell percentages were measured by flow cytometry on a PBMC aliquot from every donor. Beyond this particular receptor, the publication reports: Observed TCR beta diversity per million T cells fell roughly linearly with age, and a significant reduction was already apparent by age about 36. Estimates of total diversity from one million sequenced T cells were regarded as lower bounds and underestimates. A strong correlation was found between observed TCR beta diversity and the percentage of naive T cells measured by flow cytometry. Compared with the aged group, the long-lived group had more naive CD4+ T cells, fewer expanded clones and increased TCR diversity, a pattern suggesting age selection. Because profiling used bulk unsorted PBMCs, naive and antigen-experienced compartments could not be compared conclusively. Because donor CMV infection status was unknown, age-related changes in expanded clonotypes were potentially confounded.

The germline V end is reduced by 2 bases and the J end by 2 bases; junction bases left unmatched: 5. Reading the germline V gene gives CDR1 SGHTA and CDR2 FQGNSA. The CDR3 contains 15 residues, cysteine and phenylalanine counted. The CDR3 DNA has 45 bases and is translated from base 1. The clonotype originates from a man between 18 and 29 years old in good health. Rearrangement joined TRBV7-2 to TRBJ1-1, and 7 bases in between align with TRBD1. The specimen sequenced was blood. The CDR3 has the sequence CASSLSHRGNTEAFF. The DNA sequence is as follows: TGTGCCAGCAGCTTAAGTCACAGGGGAAACACTGAAGCTTTCTTT.